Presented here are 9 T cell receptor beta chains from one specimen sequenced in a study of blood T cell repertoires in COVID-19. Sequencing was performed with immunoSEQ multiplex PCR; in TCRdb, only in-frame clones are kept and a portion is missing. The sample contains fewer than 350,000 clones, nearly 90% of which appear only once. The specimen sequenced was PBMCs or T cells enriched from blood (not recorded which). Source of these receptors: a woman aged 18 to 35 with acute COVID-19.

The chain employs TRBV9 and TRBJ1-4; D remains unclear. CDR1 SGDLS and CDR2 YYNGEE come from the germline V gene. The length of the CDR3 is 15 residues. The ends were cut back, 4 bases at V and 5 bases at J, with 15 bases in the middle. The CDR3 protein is CASSPRPGGNEKLFF. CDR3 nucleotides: TGTGCCAGCAGCCCGAGACCGGGAGGAAATGAAAAACTGTTTTTT.

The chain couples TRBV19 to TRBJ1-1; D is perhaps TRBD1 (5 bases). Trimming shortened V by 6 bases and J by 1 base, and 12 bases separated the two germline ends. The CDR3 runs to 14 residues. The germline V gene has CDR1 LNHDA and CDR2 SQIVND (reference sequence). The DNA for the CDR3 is TGTGCCAGTAGAGTACAGGTCTCGAACACTGAAGCTTTCTTT. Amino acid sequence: CASRVQVSNTEAFF.

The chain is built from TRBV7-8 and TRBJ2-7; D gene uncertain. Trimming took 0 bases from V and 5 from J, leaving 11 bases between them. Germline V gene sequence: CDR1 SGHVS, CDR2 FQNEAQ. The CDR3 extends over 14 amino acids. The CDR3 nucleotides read TGTGCCAGCAGCTTAGCCCCACCGACTCACGAGCAGTACTTC. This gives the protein CASSLAPPTHEQYF.

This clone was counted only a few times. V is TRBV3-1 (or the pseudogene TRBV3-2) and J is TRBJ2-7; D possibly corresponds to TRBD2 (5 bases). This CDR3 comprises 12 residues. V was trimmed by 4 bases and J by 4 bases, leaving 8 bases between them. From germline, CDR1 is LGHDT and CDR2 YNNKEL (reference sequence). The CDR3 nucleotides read TGTGCCAGCAGCCTAAGCGGTTACGAGCAGTACTTC. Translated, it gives CASSLSGYEQYF.

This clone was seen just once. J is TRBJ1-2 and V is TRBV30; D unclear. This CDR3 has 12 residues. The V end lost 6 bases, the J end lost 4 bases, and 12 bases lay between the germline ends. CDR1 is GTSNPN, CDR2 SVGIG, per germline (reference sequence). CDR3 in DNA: TGTGCCTGTTCGGAGGGAGGCTATGGCTACACCTTC. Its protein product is CACSEGGYGYTF.

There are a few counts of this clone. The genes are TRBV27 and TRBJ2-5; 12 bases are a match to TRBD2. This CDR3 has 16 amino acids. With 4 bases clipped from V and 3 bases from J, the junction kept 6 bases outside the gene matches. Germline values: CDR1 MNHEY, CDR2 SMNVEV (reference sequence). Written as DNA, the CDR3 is TGTGCCAGCAGTTACGGGTGGACTAGCGGGAAAGAGACCCAGTACTTC. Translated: CASSYGWTSGKETQYF.

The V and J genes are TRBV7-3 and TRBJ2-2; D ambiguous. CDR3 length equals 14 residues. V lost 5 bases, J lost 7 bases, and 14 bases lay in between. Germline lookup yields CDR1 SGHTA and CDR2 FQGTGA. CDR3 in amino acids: CASSPRVEGGELFF. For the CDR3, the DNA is TGTGCCAGCAGCCCCCGGGTAGAAGGCGGGGAGCTGTTTTTT. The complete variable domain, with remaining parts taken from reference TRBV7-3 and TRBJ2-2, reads GAGVSQTPSNKVTEKGKYVELRCDPISGHTALYWYRQSLGQGPEFLIYFQGTGAADDSGLPNDRFFAVRPEGSVSTLKIQRTERGDSAVYLCASSPRVEGGELFFGEGSRLTVL.

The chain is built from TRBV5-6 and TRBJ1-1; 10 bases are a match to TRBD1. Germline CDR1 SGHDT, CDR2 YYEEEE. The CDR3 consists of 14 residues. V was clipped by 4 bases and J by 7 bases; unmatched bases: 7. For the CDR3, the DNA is TGTGCCAGCAGCCGGGACAGGGGACGTAATGAAGCTTTCTTT. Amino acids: CASSRDRGRNEAFF.

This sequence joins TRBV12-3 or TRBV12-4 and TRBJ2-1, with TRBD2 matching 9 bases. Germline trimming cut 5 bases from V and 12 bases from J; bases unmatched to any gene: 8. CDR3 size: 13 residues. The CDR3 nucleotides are TGTGCCAGCAGTGCGGGGACTAGCCCTTCGCAGTTCTTC. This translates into CASSAGTSPSQFF.